Shown below are 22 T cell receptor beta chains from a single sample sequenced in a study of control samples from healthy donors and cancer patients. The repertoire was sequenced with immunoSEQ multiplex PCR; TCRdb's copy has only in-frame clones and lacks some. There are around 86,000 clones in the sample; over 85% occur only once, and 1.9% lies in the top ten. The sample consisted of PBMCs. These receptors all come from a woman aged 55-69 years with head and neck cancer.

This chain connects TRBV2 to TRBJ2-5; unclear D gene. CDR3 length: 11 residues. Germline V CDR1 and CDR2: SNHLY, FYNNEI. Trimming left V 2 bases short and J 5 bases short, with 3 bases between. For the CDR3, the DNA is TGTGCCAGCAGTGAATTCGAGACCCAGTACTTC. This translates into CASSEFETQYF.

The chain has TRBV6-5 and TRBJ2-7; 10 bases agree with TRBD1. Germline CDR1 is MNHEY and CDR2 is SVGAGI. CDR3 length equals 16 residues. Trimming removed 2 bases from V and 5 bases from J; junction bases left unmatched: 9. The CDR3 loop reads CASSYKKGTGDHEQYF. In nucleotides, the CDR3 is TGTGCCAGCAGTTACAAAAAGGGGACAGGGGACCACGAGCAGTACTTC.

This chain links TRBV24-1 with TRBJ2-1; D might be TRBD1 (5 bases). The V and J ends lost 3 bases and 2 bases respectively, with 16 bases between them. The CDR3 has 17 residues. CDR1 KGHDR and CDR2 SFDVKD come from the germline V gene. CDR3 DNA sequence: TGTGCCACCAGTGATCCCTCAGCTCAGGGCACCTACAATGAGCAGTTCTTC. Its translation is CATSDPSAQGTYNEQFF.

The V gene is TRBV6-6, the J gene TRBJ2-3; tentative D call: TRBD2 (5 bases). This CDR3 contains 14 residues. CDR1 is MNHNY, CDR2 SVGAGI, per germline (reference sequence). The V and J ends lost 6 bases and 0 bases respectively, with 10 bases between them. CDR3 amino acids: CASSPSGSTDTQYF. CDR3 in DNA: TGTGCCAGCAGCCCCAGCGGTAGCACAGATACGCAGTATTTT.

As concerns this clone: The same CDR3 arises from other DNA sequences in this sample as well. The V and J genes are TRBV7-9 and TRBJ1-5, with unresolved D. The V gene lost 2 bases and the J gene lost 4 bases, with 3 bases spanning the gap. Germline loops: CDR1 SEHNR, CDR2 FQNEAQ (reference sequence). The CDR3 is 12 residues long. The CDR3 protein is CASSLTNQPQHF. DNA for the CDR3: TGTGCCAGCAGCTTAACTAATCAGCCCCAGCATTTT.

The rearrangement uses TRBV12-3 or TRBV12-4 and TRBJ1-5, with D perhaps matching TRBD1 (5 bases). Trimming shortened V by 9 bases and J by 6 bases, and 9 bases separated the two germline ends. The CDR3 extends over 11 amino acids. The CDR3 region is CASGGGQPQHF. The CDR3 DNA sequence: TGTGCCAGTGGGGGGGGTCAGCCCCAGCATTTT.

V usage is TRBV6-2 or TRBV6-3 and J usage is TRBJ2-3; D might be TRBD2 (5 bases). Germline values: CDR1 MNHEY, CDR2 SVGEGT. Trimming removed 2 bases at V and 0 bases at J, with 15 bases between. The CDR3 has 17 amino acids. CDR3 in amino acids: CASSYGVAGTSTDTQYF. CDR3 in DNA: TGTGCCAGCAGTTACGGGGTCGCGGGCACTAGCACAGATACGCAGTATTTT.

This clone appeared a single time. The chain uses TRBV5-8 and TRBJ2-3; D is perhaps TRBD1 or TRBD2 (6 bases each). The germline V gene has CDR1 SGHTS and CDR2 YDEGEE. The CDR3 is 14 amino acids. With 5 bases removed from V and 9 bases from J, the gap between germline ends came to 19 bases. The CDR3 nucleotides read TGTGCCAGCAGGCTGGGGGGCACCCGGGTAACGCAGTATTTT. This gives the protein CASRLGGTRVTQYF.

The chain combines TRBV7-9 with TRBJ1-6; a weak D match, TRBD1 (5 bases). Trimming took 5 bases from V and 7 from J, leaving 12 bases between them. Germline lookup yields CDR1 SEHNR and CDR2 FQNEAQ (reference sequence). The CDR3 runs 14 residues. DNA for the CDR3: TGTGCCAGCAGCCCGGGACCGGAGAATTCACCCCTCCACTTT. The encoded protein is CASSPGPENSPLHF.

The chain has TRBV29-1 and TRBJ1-3; D gene ambiguous. The V gene's germline CDR1 is SQVTM and CDR2 ANQGSEA. The CDR3 is made up of 12 amino acids. Trimming left V 7 bases short and J 2 bases short, with 9 bases between. The DNA of the CDR3 is TGCAGCGCCGTGACCCCTGGAAACACCATATATTTT. This encodes CSAVTPGNTIYF.

J is TRBJ2-1 and V is TRBV9; TRBD2 aligns across 7 bases. V was pared by 4 bases and J by 10 bases, with 5 bases of the junction left unmatched. The CDR3 is made up of 12 amino acids. CDR1 and CDR2 (germline): SGDLS, YYNGEE. The CDR3: CASSNRAGEQFF. The CDR3 nucleotides are TGTGCCAGCAGCAACAGAGCGGGAGAGCAGTTCTTC.

The chain has TRBV4-1 and TRBJ2-7; TRBD1 matches 7 bases. With 4 bases clipped from V and 5 bases from J, the junction kept 14 bases outside the gene matches. The CDR3 runs to 16 residues. CDR1 is MGHRA, CDR2 YSYEKL, per germline. The CDR3 loop reads CASSLGTDATLDEQYF. The CDR3 DNA reads as TGCGCCAGCAGCCTTGGGACAGACGCTACTCTAGACGAGCAGTACTTC.

The chain combines TRBV9 with TRBJ2-3; D is possibly TRBD2 (5 bases). The V and J ends lost 0 bases and 0 bases respectively, with 8 bases between them. The length of the CDR3 is 15 residues. Germline V gene lookup returns CDR1 SGDLS and CDR2 YYNGEE. The DNA for the CDR3 is TGTGCCAGCAGCGTAGCTGGACTTAGCACAGATACGCAGTATTTT. It encodes CASSVAGLSTDTQYF.

The chain uses TRBV10-1 and TRBJ1-6; D gene ambiguous. Germline V CDR1 and CDR2: WNHNN, SYGVQD (reference sequence). There are 10 residues in the CDR3. The DNA of the CDR3 is TGCGCACAAGGAAATTCACCCCTCCACTTT. Its protein is CAQGNSPLHF.

The genes are TRBV7-9 and TRBJ2-5, with 11 bases identical to TRBD1. The CDR3 extends over 14 amino acids. The V segment lost 6 bases and the J segment 5 bases; nucleotides outside the gene matches: 5. The germline CDR1 and CDR2 sequences are SEHNR and FQNEAQ (reference sequence). The CDR3 DNA sequence: TGTGCCAGCAGGGGGGACAGGGGGTATGAGACCCAGTACTTC. Residues: CASRGDRGYETQYF.

The chain recombines TRBV19 with TRBJ2-1; TRBD2 agrees at 12 bases. Germline-derived CDR1 and CDR2 are LNHDA and SQIVND (reference sequence). Trimming cost V 5 bases and J 6 bases; bases outside gene matches: 8. CDR3 length: 16 residues. CDR3 sequence (DNA): TGTGCCAGTAGTCCCTGGACTAGCGGGAACGTCAATGAGCAGTTCTTC. This gives the protein CASSPWTSGNVNEQFF.

In its sample, this clone was seen a few times. The rearrangement joins TRBV24-1 to TRBJ2-7, with TRBD2 matching over 9 bases. V lost 4 bases, J lost 6 bases, and 12 bases stayed unmatched. The CDR3 length is 16 residues. The V gene's germline CDR1 is KGHDR and CDR2 SFDVKD. The CDR3 protein is CATSDNDLAGDTEQYF. The CDR3 DNA is TGTGCCACCAGTGACAATGACTTAGCGGGAGATACCGAGCAGTACTTC.

The rearrangement uses TRBV5-5 and TRBJ2-5, with D maybe TRBD1 (5 bases). In germline, CDR1 is SGHKS, CDR2 YYEKEE (reference sequence). The CDR3 totals 16 residues. Deletions cut 3 bases from V and 0 bases from J, with 15 bases between. CDR3 sequence: CASSWGVGSYQETQYF. In nucleotides, the CDR3 is TGTGCCAGCAGCTGGGGCGTAGGATCGTACCAAGAGACCCAGTACTTC.

This CDR3 reads CASSSGDYGYTF. The CDR3 nucleotides are TGTGCCAGCAGTTCCGGGGACTATGGCTACACCTTC. This chain joins TRBV28 and TRBJ1-2; no firm D call. The CDR3 totals 12 residues. Between the trimmed V and J ends, which lost 4 bases and 3 bases, there was a span of 6 bases. Germline V gives CDR1 MDHEN, CDR2 SYDVKM.

This chain links TRBV19 with TRBJ1-4; D is undetermined. From germline, CDR1 is LNHDA and CDR2 SQIVND (reference sequence). Trimming stripped 6 bases from V and 0 bases from J, with 8 bases between. This CDR3 is built from 14 residues. The CDR3 region has the DNA TGTGCCAGTAGGAACGATGCAACTAATGAAAAACTGTTTTTT. It is translated as CASRNDATNEKLFF.

V gene TRBV28 combines with J gene TRBJ1-6; TRBD1 might be the D (6 bases). With 6 bases removed from V and 7 bases from J, the gap between germline ends came to 16 bases. Germline lookup yields CDR1 MDHEN and CDR2 SYDVKM. The CDR3 is 15 residues long. CDR3 sequence reads: CASSPPGGANSPLHF. CDR3 sequence (DNA): TGTGCCAGCAGCCCTCCCGGGGGCGCGAATTCACCCCTCCACTTT.

The rearrangement uses TRBV25-1 and TRBJ2-1; D is perhaps TRBD2 (6 bases). V lost 4 bases, J lost 6 bases, and 10 bases lay in between. The CDR3 totals 13 residues. Germline values: CDR1 MGHDK, CDR2 SYGVNS. Written as DNA, the CDR3 is TGTGCCAGCAGTGCCGGGACTGTCAATGAGCAGTTCTTC. This encodes CASSAGTVNEQFF.